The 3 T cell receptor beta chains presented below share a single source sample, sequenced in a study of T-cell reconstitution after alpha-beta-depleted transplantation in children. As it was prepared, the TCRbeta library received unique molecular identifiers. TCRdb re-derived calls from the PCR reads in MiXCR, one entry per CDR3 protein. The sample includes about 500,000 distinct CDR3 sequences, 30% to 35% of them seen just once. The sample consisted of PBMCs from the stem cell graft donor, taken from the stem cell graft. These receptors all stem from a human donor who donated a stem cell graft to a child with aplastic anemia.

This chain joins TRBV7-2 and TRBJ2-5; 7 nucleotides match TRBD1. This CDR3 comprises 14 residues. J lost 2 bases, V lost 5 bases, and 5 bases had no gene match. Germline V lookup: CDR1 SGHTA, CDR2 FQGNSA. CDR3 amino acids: CASSETGQQETQYF. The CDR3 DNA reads TGTGCCAGCAGCGAGACAGGGCAACAAGAGACCCAGTACTTC.

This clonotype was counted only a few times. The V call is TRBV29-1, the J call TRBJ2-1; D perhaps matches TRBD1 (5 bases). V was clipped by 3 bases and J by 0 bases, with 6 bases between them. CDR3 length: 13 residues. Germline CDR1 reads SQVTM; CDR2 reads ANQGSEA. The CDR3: CSVDRDSYNEQFF. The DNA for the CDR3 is TGCAGCGTTGACAGGGACTCCTACAATGAGCAGTTCTTC.

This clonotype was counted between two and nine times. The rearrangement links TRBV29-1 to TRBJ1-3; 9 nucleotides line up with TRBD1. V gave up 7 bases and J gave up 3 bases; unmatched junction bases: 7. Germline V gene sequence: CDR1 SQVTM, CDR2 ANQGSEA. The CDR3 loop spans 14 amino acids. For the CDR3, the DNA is TGCAGCGCCCTGAGGGGACAGGGTGGAAACACCATATATTTT. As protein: CSALRGQGGNTIYF.